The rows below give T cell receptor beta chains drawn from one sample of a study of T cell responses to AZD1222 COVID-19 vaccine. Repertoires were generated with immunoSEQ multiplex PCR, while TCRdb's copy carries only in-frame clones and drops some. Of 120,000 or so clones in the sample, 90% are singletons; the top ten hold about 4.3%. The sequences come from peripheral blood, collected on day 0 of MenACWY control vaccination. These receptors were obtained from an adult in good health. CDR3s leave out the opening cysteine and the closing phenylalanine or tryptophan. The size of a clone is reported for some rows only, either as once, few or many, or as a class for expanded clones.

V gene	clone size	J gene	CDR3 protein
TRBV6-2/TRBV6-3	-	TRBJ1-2	ASSSQGAANYGYT
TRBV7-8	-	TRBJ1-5	ASSFLDRGNQPQH
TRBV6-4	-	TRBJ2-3	ASSGTNTDTQY
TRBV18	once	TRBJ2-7	ASSPRWGDSSLREQY
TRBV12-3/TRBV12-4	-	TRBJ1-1	ASGQGSNTEAF
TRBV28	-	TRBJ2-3	ASSLLDSTDTQY
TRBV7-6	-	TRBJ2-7	ASSLFGQTYEQY
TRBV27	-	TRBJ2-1	ASSLSGTGGPYNEQF
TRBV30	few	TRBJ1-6	AESGGYNSPLH
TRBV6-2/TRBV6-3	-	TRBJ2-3	ASSYVSGGGNTQY
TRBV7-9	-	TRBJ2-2	ASSLMSGPPFSTGELF
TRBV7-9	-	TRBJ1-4	ASSRGQPNEKLF
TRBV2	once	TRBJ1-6	ASSGQGNSPLH
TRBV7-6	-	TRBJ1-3	ASSLETRGAGNTIY
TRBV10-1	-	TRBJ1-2	ASSESEVGVGQGYYGYT
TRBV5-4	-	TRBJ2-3	ASSVAPGQGLDTQY
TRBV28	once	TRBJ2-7	ASRTLAGGSSYEQY
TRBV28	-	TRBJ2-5	ASSPVPRETQY
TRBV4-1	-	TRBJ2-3	ASSQVFPPTTDTQY
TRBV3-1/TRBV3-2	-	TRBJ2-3	ASSPRTSGRTDTQY
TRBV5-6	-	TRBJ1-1	ASRVLGGAEAF
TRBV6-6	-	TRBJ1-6	ASSKQGRGSPLH
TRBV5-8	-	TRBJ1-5	ASSSGQGNQPQH
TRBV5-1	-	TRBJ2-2	ASSLAGQGNGELF
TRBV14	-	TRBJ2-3	ASSPLGADTQY
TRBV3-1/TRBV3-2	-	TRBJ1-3	ASSQAGSSGNTIY
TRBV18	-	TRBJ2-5	ASSLQGRGQETQY
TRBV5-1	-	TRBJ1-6	ASSPPTGSASPLH
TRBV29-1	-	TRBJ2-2	SVAYVGELF
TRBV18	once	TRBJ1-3	ASSPLQGVPSSGNTIY
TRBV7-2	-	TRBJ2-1	ASSLDGAGGYEQF
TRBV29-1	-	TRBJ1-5	SVVTGVHQPQH
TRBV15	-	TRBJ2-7	ATSRGTSGRFGPHEQY
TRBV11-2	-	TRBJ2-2	ASSFNRGTGELF
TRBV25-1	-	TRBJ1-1	ASSDVMNTEAF
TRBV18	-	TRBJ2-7	ASSPRFGYSYEQY
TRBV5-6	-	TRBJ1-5	ASSPGRPSNQPQH
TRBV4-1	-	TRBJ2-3	ASSQGGTGSSTDTQY